In this sample, the clone carrying this T cell receptor beta chain turned up once. After removal of 6 bases from V and 7 bases from J, the junction contained 9 bases not matched to a gene. The CDR3 sequence is 14 residues long. CDR1 and CDR2 from the germline V gene are SQVTM and ANQGSEA. This specimen comes from a study of T cell clonotyping in hematopoietic cell transplantation. Assay: immunoSEQ multiplex PCR; the TCRdb copy retains only in-frame clones and omits some. The sample has several thousand clones; roughly 90% are singletons. Time point here: recipient sample about 28 days before transplant, after cytoreduction.

The V and J genes are TRBV29-1 and TRBJ2-1, with 10 positions matching TRBD2. The clonotype originates from a woman aged 55-69 years with acute myeloid leukemia. Some clones in this sample may be carry-over from other donors' samples. Sequenced material: peripheral blood mononuclear cells, taken before stem cell transplant. CDR3 amino acids: CSVLAGGVGNEQFF. The CDR3 nucleotides are TGCAGCGTCTTAGCGGGAGGAGTCGGGAATGAGCAGTTCTTC.